This T cell receptor beta chain derives from a study of cytomegalovirus exposure and HLA in healthy donors. Study-level information: Falling in the Caucasian-associated ancestry cluster were 80% to 85% of under 450 genotyped donors. Study outcomes and limitations: Sequencing had likely introduced a cluster of highly shared sequence variants as an artifact. It was reported that the classifier diagnosed cytomegalovirus status with high specificity and sensitivity in both the original and validation cohorts. In a later analysis, at a false discovery rate of 0.05, 17,000 or so TCR beta sequences were associated with HLA alleles.

Germline-derived CDR1 and CDR2 are SEHNR and FQNEAQ (reference sequence). There are 14 residues in the CDR3. The trim removed 2 bases at V and 7 bases at J, leaving 4 bases unmatched. 13 Jbeta primers and 60 Vbeta primers were used for the PCR. The data were produced by immunoSEQ multiplex PCR, yet TCRdb's version contains in-frame clones alone and is incomplete. Here the sample spans some 110,000 clones, around 64% being singletons. Concerning this clone itself: Its antigen is not identified.

The sequencing sample was made of PBMCs. The J gene is TRBJ2-1, the V gene TRBV7-9; the match to TRBD1 covers 8 bases. The receptor was derived from a woman younger than 45 in good health and CMV-seronegative. The CDR3 DNA is TGTGCCAGCAGCTTAACACAGGGGGAAAATGAGCAGTTCTTC. It specifies CASSLTQGENEQFF.